These T cell receptor beta chains were read from a single sample in a study of OX40 agonist ivuxolimab in advanced cancers. The table came from immunoSEQ multiplex PCR; TCRdb's copy has only in-frame clones and leaves some out. This table has 45,000 to 65,000 clones, approximately 79% appearing once. Sequencing used CD4+ or CD8+ T cells sorted from blood, obtained in a trial of the OX40 agonist ivuxolimab. All receptors come from an adult with an advanced solid tumor such as melanoma, head and neck, liver or kidney cancer. Both conserved end residues are part of each CDR3. A D gene is named only where the DNA matches it firmly. The size of a clone is reported for some rows only, either as once, few or many, or as a class for expanded clones.

CDR3: CASSPRGQGASTGELFF
DNA: TGTGCCAGCAGTCCCCGGGGACAGGGGGCGAGCACCGGGGAGCTGTTTTTT
length: 17
size: -
J: TRBJ2-2
D: TRBD1
V: TRBV27

CDR3: CASSLEWTPGHEQYF
DNA: TGCGCCAGCAGCTTGGAATGGACTCCCGGCCACGAGCAGTACTTC
length: 15
size: -
J: TRBJ2-7
D: -
V: TRBV5-1

CDR3: CASSTSWGTEAFF
DNA: TGTGCCAGCAGTACCTCCTGGGGCACTGAAGCTTTCTTT
length: 13
size: -
J: TRBJ1-1
D: -
V: TRBV27

CDR3: CASSLVLSSGTPIEQYF
DNA: TGTGCCAGCAGCTTGGTTTTATCCAGCGGGACTCCCATCGAGCAGTACTTC
length: 17
size: -
J: TRBJ2-7
D: TRBD2
V: TRBV5-6

CDR3: CASSPGENSYEQYF
DNA: TGTGCCAGCAGCCCAGGTGAGAATTCCTACGAGCAGTACTTC
length: 14
size: -
J: TRBJ2-7
D: -
V: TRBV7-2

CDR3: CAIRRGGSYNEQFF
DNA: TGTGCCATCAGGAGGGGCGGCTCCTACAATGAGCAGTTCTTC
length: 14
size: -
J: TRBJ2-1
D: -
V: TRBV10-3

CDR3: CASSQNPTGLIGSQPQHF
DNA: TGCGCCAGCAGCCAAAATCCGACAGGGTTGATTGGAAGTCAGCCCCAGCATTTT
length: 18
size: -
J: TRBJ1-5
D: TRBD1
V: TRBV4-1

CDR3: CASSLDRVSPLHF
DNA: TGTGCCAGCAGCTTGGACAGGGTGTCACCCCTCCACTTT
length: 13
size: -
J: TRBJ1-6
D: -
V: TRBV5-4

CDR3: CASSLGQYEQYF
DNA: TGTGCCAGCAGTTTGGGACAGTACGAGCAGTACTTC
length: 12
size: -
J: TRBJ2-7
D: TRBD1
V: TRBV28

CDR3: CASIRTSGSLNEQFF
DNA: TGTGCCAGCATAAGGACTAGCGGTTCCCTCAATGAGCAGTTCTTC
length: 15
size: -
J: TRBJ2-1
D: TRBD2
V: TRBV6-1

CDR3: CASSPKTASGANVLTF
DNA: TGCGCCAGCAGCCCGAAGACAGCGTCTGGGGCCAACGTCCTGACTTTC
length: 16
size: -
J: TRBJ2-6
D: -
V: TRBV4-3

CDR3: CASSVGPGNQPQHF
DNA: TGTGCCAGCAGCGTTGGCCCGGGCAATCAGCCCCAGCATTTT
length: 14
size: -
J: TRBJ1-5
D: -
V: TRBV9

CDR3: CASGPLNQPQHF
DNA: TGTGCCAGCGGACCCCTCAATCAGCCCCAGCATTTT
length: 12
size: -
J: TRBJ1-5
D: -
V: TRBV28

CDR3: CASSYSSGSYEQYF
DNA: TGTGCCAGCAGTTACTCGAGTGGTTCCTACGAGCAGTACTTC
length: 14
size: -
J: TRBJ2-7
D: -
V: TRBV6-5

CDR3: CASSLGQGVGEKLFF
DNA: TGCGCCAGCAGCTTGGGACAGGGGGTCGGTGAAAAACTGTTTTTT
length: 15
size: once
J: TRBJ1-4
D: TRBD1
V: TRBV5-1

CDR3: CASSSIRHTSTDTQYF
DNA: TGTGCCAGCAGTTCGATTAGACACACTAGCACAGATACGCAGTATTTT
length: 16
size: -
J: TRBJ2-3
D: -
V: TRBV28

CDR3: CASSLVTGIQETQYF
DNA: TGTGCCAGCAGCTTGGTGACAGGGATACAAGAGACCCAGTACTTC
length: 15
size: -
J: TRBJ2-5
D: TRBD1
V: TRBV5-6

CDR3: CASSGSGWASYEQYF
DNA: TGTGCCAGCAGTGGTAGCGGGTGGGCCTCCTACGAGCAGTACTTC
length: 15
size: -
J: TRBJ2-7
D: TRBD2
V: TRBV2

CDR3: CASSLERSTEAFF
DNA: TGCGCCAGCAGCCTGGAAAGAAGCACTGAAGCTTTCTTT
length: 13
size: -
J: TRBJ1-1
D: -
V: TRBV5-1

CDR3: CASSSTGAYGYTF
DNA: TGTGCCAGCAGTTCGACAGGGGCCTATGGCTACACCTTC
length: 13
size: -
J: TRBJ1-2
D: TRBD1
V: TRBV2

CDR3: CASSRTGGLNTEAFF
DNA: TGCGCCAGCTCCCGGACAGGGGGCTTGAACACTGAAGCTTTCTTT
length: 15
size: -
J: TRBJ1-1
D: TRBD1
V: TRBV4-3

CDR3: CASRGDRGSNQPQHF
DNA: TGTGCCAGTAGGGGGGACAGGGGGAGTAATCAGCCCCAGCATTTT
length: 15
size: -
J: TRBJ1-5
D: TRBD1
V: TRBV19

CDR3: CASSPTRGITEAFF
DNA: TGTGCCAGCAGCCCCACAAGGGGCATCACTGAAGCTTTCTTT
length: 14
size: -
J: TRBJ1-1
D: -
V: TRBV7-9

CDR3: CSVEAGQGSSYEQYF
DNA: TGCAGCGTTGAAGCAGGACAGGGGTCCTCCTACGAGCAGTACTTC
length: 15
size: -
J: TRBJ2-7
D: TRBD1
V: TRBV29-1

CDR3: CASSEGGTGPQHF
DNA: TGTGCCAGCAGTGAAGGGGGCACCGGGCCCCAGCATTTT
length: 13
size: -
J: TRBJ1-5
D: -
V: TRBV2

CDR3: CASSPRPTVSGNTIYF
DNA: TGTGCCAGTAGTCCCAGACCGACGGTTTCCGGAAACACCATATATTTT
length: 16
size: once
J: TRBJ1-3
D: -
V: TRBV19

CDR3: CASSLDSNQPQHF
DNA: TGCGCCAGCAGCTTGGATAGCAATCAGCCCCAGCATTTT
length: 13
size: -
J: TRBJ1-5
D: -
V: TRBV5-1

CDR3: CASSPSDASYEQYF
DNA: TGTGCCAGCAGCCCCTCCGATGCAAGTTACGAGCAGTACTTC
length: 14
size: -
J: TRBJ2-7
D: -
V: TRBV7-6

CDR3: CASSYRGGSPLHF
DNA: TGTGCCAGCAGTTACAGGGGGGGTTCACCCCTCCACTTT
length: 13
size: -
J: TRBJ1-6
D: -
V: TRBV6-6

CDR3: CASSFTPGAVGELFF
DNA: TGTGCCAGCAGCTTTACGCCAGGGGCAGTTGGGGAGCTGTTTTTT
length: 15
size: -
J: TRBJ2-2
D: -
V: TRBV7-2

CDR3: CASSPGPTQYF
DNA: TGTGCCAGCTCCCCCGGGCCTACGCAGTATTTT
length: 11
size: -
J: TRBJ2-3
D: -
V: TRBV18

CDR3: CASSYSNRVNSPLHF
DNA: TGTGCCAGCAGTTACTCGAACAGGGTTAATTCACCCCTCCACTTT
length: 15
size: -
J: TRBJ1-6
D: -
V: TRBV6-6

CDR3: CASSLATGTQETQYF
DNA: TGCGCCAGCAGCTTGGCCACGGGGACCCAAGAGACCCAGTACTTC
length: 15
size: -
J: TRBJ2-5
D: -
V: TRBV5-1

CDR3: CASSLNSGRWSYEQYF
DNA: TGTGCCAGCAGCCTGAACTCAGGGCGGTGGAGCTACGAGCAGTACTTC
length: 16
size: -
J: TRBJ2-7
D: -
V: TRBV7-8

CDR3: CASTPTRSPYEQYF
DNA: TGTGCCAGCACCCCGACTCGCTCCCCCTACGAGCAGTACTTC
length: 14
size: -
J: TRBJ2-7
D: -
V: TRBV2

CDR3: CASSVGNGYGYTF
DNA: TGTGCCAGCAGCGTAGGTAACGGTTATGGCTACACCTTC
length: 13
size: -
J: TRBJ1-2
D: -
V: TRBV9

CDR3: CASSPKLAIDNTGELFF
DNA: TGTGCCAGCAGCCCGAAGCTGGCCATAGACAACACCGGGGAGCTGTTTTTT
length: 17
size: -
J: TRBJ2-2
D: -
V: TRBV7-9

CDR3: CASSPKDSYEQYF
DNA: TGTGCCAGCAGCCCCAAGGACAGCTACGAGCAGTACTTC
length: 13
size: few
J: TRBJ2-7
D: -
V: TRBV5-8

CDR3: CASSYSEGARAFF
DNA: TGTGCCAGCAGTTACTCGGAAGGCGCGCGGGCTTTCTTT
length: 13
size: -
J: TRBJ1-1
D: -
V: TRBV6-6

CDR3: CASSPGEGTQYF
DNA: TGTGCCAGCAGCCCCGGGGAAGGTACGCAGTATTTT
length: 12
size: once
J: TRBJ2-3
D: -
V: TRBV7-9

CDR3: CSVEWIDGELFF
DNA: TGCAGCGTTGAATGGATCGACGGGGAGCTGTTTTTT
length: 12
size: -
J: TRBJ2-2
D: -
V: TRBV29-1